The 16 T cell receptor beta chains below all came from one sample that was sequenced in a study of cytomegalovirus exposure and HLA in healthy donors. The study ran its PCR with 60 Vbeta and 13 Jbeta primers. Sequencing used immunoSEQ multiplex PCR; TCRdb keeps in-frame clones, though not all of them. This table has approximately 100,000 clones, about 80% appearing once. The sequencing sample was made of PBMCs. The receptors come from a woman aged 40 to 55 in good health and CMV-seropositive.

The sample holds one count of this clone. This sequence joins TRBV7-3 and TRBJ1-2, with 7 positions matching TRBD1. There are 13 residues in the CDR3. After removal of 5 bases from V and 2 bases from J, the junction contained 2 bases not matched to a gene. Germline CDR1 and CDR2: SGHTA and FQGTGA. The CDR3 DNA sequence: TGTGCCAGCAGCCCGACAGGGAACTATGGCTACACCTTC. This translates into CASSPTGNYGYTF.

V is TRBV6-4 and J is TRBJ2-5, with TRBD1 identical over 8 bases. CDR1 and CDR2 from the germline V gene are MRHNA and SNTAGT. The junction had 6 bases not matched to a gene; V was cut back by 0 bases and J by 0 bases. The CDR3 spans 17 residues. The CDR3 coding sequence is TGTGCCAGCAGTGACTCATCCAGGGGGCCTAACCAAGAGACCCAGTACTTC. This encodes CASSDSSRGPNQETQYF.

V gene TRBV20-1 combines with J gene TRBJ2-7, with D unresolved. There are 11 residues in the CDR3. CDR1 is DFQATT and CDR2 is SNEGSKA in the germline V gene (reference sequence). Trimming pared 6 bases from V and 3 bases from J, leaving 9 bases between. The CDR3 reads CSAADNYEQYF. Written as DNA, the CDR3 is TGCAGTGCCGCCGACAACTACGAGCAGTACTTC.

The J gene is TRBJ2-3, the V gene TRBV7-9; D uncertain. The CDR3 runs 12 residues. Trimming cost V 5 bases and J 2 bases, with 5 bases left between them. Germline V gene data show CDR1 as SEHNR and CDR2 as FQNEAQ (reference sequence). The CDR3 nucleotides read TGTGCCAGCAGCGCGATCACAGATACGCAGTATTTT. Translated: CASSAITDTQYF.

The chain links TRBV2 to TRBJ2-1; unclear D gene. V was trimmed by 6 bases and J by 4 bases, leaving 4 bases between them. The germline V gene encodes CDR1 SNHLY and CDR2 FYNNEI. This CDR3 has 11 amino acids. CDR3 DNA: TGTGCCAGCAGAGAGTACAATGAGCAGTTCTTC. As protein: CASREYNEQFF.

The gene calls are TRBV25-1 and TRBJ2-7; tentatively, D is TRBD1 (6 bases). The V end lost 4 bases, the J end lost 3 bases, and 10 bases lay between the germline ends. This CDR3 has 13 residues. CDR1 and CDR2 (germline): MGHDK, SYGVNS. CDR3 in amino acids: CASSATGNYEQYF. The DNA for the CDR3 is TGTGCCAGCAGTGCGACAGGAAACTACGAGCAGTACTTC.

This chain links TRBV30 with TRBJ1-1, with 7 bases identical to TRBD1. J lost 0 bases, V lost 3 bases, and 10 bases had no gene match. There are 16 residues in the CDR3. Looked up from germline, CDR1 is GTSNPN and CDR2 is SVGIG (reference sequence). The CDR3 DNA reads as TGTGCCTGGAGGAAGACAGGGTGGGAAATGAACACTGAAGCTTTCTTT. Its translation: CAWRKTGWEMNTEAFF.

This clone was observed a handful of times. The junction and the germline gene differ at one end; a read error may be behind it. The rearrangement joins TRBV20-1 to TRBJ1-1, with D unresolved. This CDR3 has 11 amino acids. Germline lookup yields CDR1 DFQATT and CDR2 SNEGSKA (reference sequence). Written as DNA, the CDR3 is TGCAGTGCGAGAGAGGTACTGGAAGCTTTCTTT. Translation gives CSAREVLEAFF.

The chain has TRBV28 and TRBJ1-2; D call uncertain. In germline, CDR1 is MDHEN, CDR2 SYDVKM. Deletions cut 5 bases from V and 5 bases from J, with 18 bases between. The CDR3 has 15 residues. DNA for the CDR3: TGTGCCAGCAGTGCTACTCCGGCGGGGTATTATGGCTACACCTTC. It codes for CASSATPAGYYGYTF.

V and J are TRBV6-4 and TRBJ2-1, with 8 positions matching TRBD2. Looked up from germline, CDR1 is MRHNA and CDR2 is SNTAGT. Trimming at V came to 3 bases and at J to 7 bases, leaving 8 bases not matched to a gene. The CDR3 totals 15 residues. The CDR3 protein is CASSDSGVVRNEQFF. The CDR3 nucleotides are TGTGCCAGCAGTGATAGCGGGGTAGTGAGGAATGAGCAGTTCTTC.

The rearrangement links TRBV2 to TRBJ2-1; 9 bases agree with TRBD2. This CDR3 is built from 14 residues. V gave up 10 bases and J gave up 9 bases; unmatched junction bases: 13. CDR1 is SNHLY and CDR2 is FYNNEI in the germline V gene. CDR3 in amino acids: CATKGNSGGAEQFF. The CDR3 DNA follows: TGTGCCACCAAAGGGAATAGCGGGGGTGCTGAGCAGTTCTTC.

This rearrangement joins TRBV15 to TRBJ1-2; D possibly corresponds to TRBD1 (6 bases). Looked up from germline, CDR1 is LNHNV and CDR2 is YYDKDF (reference sequence). This CDR3 comprises 17 residues. V was shortened by 2 bases and J by 2 bases, with 18 bases between the two germline ends. The CDR3 spells CATSRPGDTTLNYGYTF. CDR3 nucleotides: TGTGCCACCAGCAGACCTGGGGACACTACCTTAAACTATGGCTACACCTTC.

This clone was seen a few times. The chain couples TRBV9 to TRBJ2-5, with a weak D call TRBD2 (5 bases). V lost 0 bases and J 0 bases, leaving 9 bases between the germline ends. The CDR3 extends over 15 amino acids. Germline CDR1 is SGDLS and CDR2 is YYNGEE. The CDR3 coding sequence is TGTGCCAGCAGCGTAGCGAGCGGTTACCAAGAGACCCAGTACTTC. Translating gives CASSVASGYQETQYF. Full variable domain (rest looked up from reference TRBV9 and TRBJ2-5): DSGVTQTPKHLITATGQRVTLRCSPRSGDLSVYWYQQSLDQGLQFLIQYYNGEERAKGNILERFSAQQFPDLHSELNLSSLELGDSALYFCASSVASGYQETQYFGPGTRLLVL.

This chain joins TRBV6-1 and TRBJ1-1; D remains unclear. V lost 3 bases and J 0 bases, leaving 8 bases between the germline ends. CDR1 is MNHNS and CDR2 is SASEGT in the germline V gene. The CDR3 consists of 14 residues. CDR3: CASSEGRVNTEAFF. Written as DNA, the CDR3 is TGTGCCAGCAGTGAGGGTCGGGTGAACACTGAAGCTTTCTTT.

The chain employs TRBV9 and TRBJ2-7, with 8 bases that match TRBD1. CDR3 length: 13 amino acids. Germline CDR1 is SGDLS and CDR2 is YYNGEE. J lost 6 bases, V lost 3 bases, and 5 bases had no gene match. The CDR3 DNA follows: TGTGCCAGCAGCGGCCGGGACAGGTTCGAGCAGTACTTC. The encoded protein is CASSGRDRFEQYF.

This clone came up once. The chain links TRBV19 to TRBJ1-5, with D perhaps TRBD1 (6 bases). Germline assignment: CDR1 LNHDA and CDR2 SQIVND (reference sequence). This CDR3 has 14 residues. With 5 bases removed from V and 6 bases from J, the gap between germline ends came to 14 bases. The CDR3 sequence is CASSSDRWGQPQHF. The CDR3 nucleotides read TGTGCCAGTAGTTCCGACAGGTGGGGTCAGCCCCAGCATTTT.